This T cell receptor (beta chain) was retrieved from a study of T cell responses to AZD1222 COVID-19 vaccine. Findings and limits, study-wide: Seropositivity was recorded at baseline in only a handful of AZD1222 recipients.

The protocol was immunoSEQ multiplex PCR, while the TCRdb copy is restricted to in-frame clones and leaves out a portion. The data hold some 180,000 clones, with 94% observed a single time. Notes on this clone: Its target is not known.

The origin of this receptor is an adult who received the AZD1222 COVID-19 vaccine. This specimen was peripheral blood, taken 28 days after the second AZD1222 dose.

CDR3 in amino acids: CASSRRGGTDTQYF. In DNA form, the CDR3 reads TGTGCCAGCAGTCGCAGGGGTGGAACAGATACGCAGTATTTT. This sequence joins TRBV28 and TRBJ2-3, with a weak D call TRBD1 (6 bases). The germline V and J ends were trimmed by 5 bases and 3 bases, with 12 bases remaining between them. This CDR3 spans 14 amino acids. From germline, CDR1 is MDHEN and CDR2 SYDVKM.